Sequencing of this TCR beta chain was carried out in a study of T-cell reconstitution after alpha-beta-depleted transplantation in children. Unique molecular identifiers were used in preparing the TCRbeta library. TCRdb independently ran MiXCR on the PCR reads; one entry per CDR3 protein. The data hold approximately 350,000 distinct CDR3 sequences, with about 14% observed a single time. V dropped 7 bases and J dropped 6 bases, with 14 bases sitting between them. The germline gives CDR1 SGHTA, CDR2 FQGNSA. The CDR3 consists of 13 residues. The sample was PBMCs, taken from the stem cell graft. The chain has TRBV7-2 and TRBJ2-3; D possibly matches TRBD1 or TRBD2 (5 bases each). The clonotype originates from a human donor who donated a stem cell graft to a child with Fanconi anemia. CDR3 bases: TGTGCCAGCAACCGGGACCGTTCGGATACGCAGTATTTT. Residues: CASNRDRSDTQYF. Drawing the rest from reference TRBV7-2 and TRBJ2-3, the complete variable domain is GAGVSQSPSNKVTEKGKDVELRCDPISGHTALYWYRQSLGQGLEFLIYFQGNSAPDKSGLPSDRFSAERTGGSVSTLTIQRTQQEDSAVYLCASNRDRSDTQYFGPGTRLTVL.